Below are 6 T cell receptor beta chains sequenced from a single sample in a study of cytomegalovirus exposure and HLA in healthy donors (dated by TCRdb to 2016 to 2017). Library preparation employed the immunoSEQ multiplex PCR assay. For the multiplex PCR, a mixture combining 60 forward primers for TCR Vbeta segments and 13 reverse primers for TCR Jbeta segments was used. This immuneACCESS table, as held by TCRdb, lists in-frame sequences with V and J called but not all clones. Of the missing ones, under half trace to an unresolved V gene in checked studies; the others have no known cause. The sample includes some 79,000 clones, with 78% observed a single time. The ten biggest clones cover 4.5% to 7% of the sample. The sequenced sample was PBMCs. The receptor source for this set is a male donor in good health and CMV-seropositive.

This chain uses TRBV18 with TRBJ2-5; D might be TRBD2 (6 bases). Trimming removed 5 bases from V and 4 bases from J, with 11 bases in between. The CDR3 sequence is 13 residues long. From germline, CDR1 is KGHSH and CDR2 LQKENI. The CDR3 nucleotides are TGTGCCAGCTCAGGCGAACTAGCAGAGACCCAGTACTTC. Translating gives CASSGELAETQYF.

The J gene is TRBJ1-4, the V gene TRBV5-1; D is ambiguous. The CDR3 runs to 14 residues. Trimming removed 4 bases from V and 0 bases from J, with 7 bases in between. Per germline, CDR1 SGHRS and CDR2 YFSETQ. CDR3 nucleotide sequence: TGCGCCAGCAGCCGCGGGGCAACTAATGAAAAACTGTTTTTT. Protein sequence: CASSRGATNEKLFF.

The V call is TRBV7-2, the J call TRBJ2-3; 7 bases line up with TRBD2. Per germline, CDR1 SGHTA and CDR2 FQGNSA. The CDR3 has 13 amino acids. With 3 bases clipped from V and 6 bases from J, the junction kept 3 bases outside the gene matches. DNA for the CDR3: TGTGCCAGCAGCTTCTCCGGGGGGGATACGCAGTATTTT. Residues: CASSFSGGDTQYF.

The chain has TRBV9 and TRBJ2-1, with 11 bases aligning to TRBD2. CDR1 is SGDLS and CDR2 is YYNGEE in the germline V gene. CDR3 length equals 15 residues. The J segment lost 2 bases and the V segment lost 3 bases, leaving 1 base of the junction unmatched. The CDR3 DNA reads as TGTGCCAGCAGCGATAGCGGGGGGGCCTACAATGAGCAGTTCTTC. Translated: CASSDSGGAYNEQFF.

V is TRBV4-2 and J is TRBJ2-3; 8 bases are shared with TRBD1. Trimming at V came to 0 bases and at J to 4 bases, leaving 3 bases not matched to a gene. The germline gives CDR1 LGHNA, CDR2 YNFKEQ. This CDR3 contains 15 residues. The CDR3 DNA sequence: TGTGCCAGCAGCCAAGACAGGGGGCACGCAGATACGCAGTATTTT. Translated: CASSQDRGHADTQYF.

The J gene is TRBJ1-5, the V gene TRBV25-1; 12 nucleotides match TRBD1. The CDR3 loop spans 15 amino acids. CDR1 and CDR2 (germline): MGHDK, SYGVNS. V lost 2 bases and J lost 6; bases outside the gene matches: 2. The CDR3 sequence: CASSEGDRGLQPQHF. For the CDR3, the DNA is TGTGCCAGCAGTGAAGGGGACAGGGGGCTTCAGCCCCAGCATTTT.